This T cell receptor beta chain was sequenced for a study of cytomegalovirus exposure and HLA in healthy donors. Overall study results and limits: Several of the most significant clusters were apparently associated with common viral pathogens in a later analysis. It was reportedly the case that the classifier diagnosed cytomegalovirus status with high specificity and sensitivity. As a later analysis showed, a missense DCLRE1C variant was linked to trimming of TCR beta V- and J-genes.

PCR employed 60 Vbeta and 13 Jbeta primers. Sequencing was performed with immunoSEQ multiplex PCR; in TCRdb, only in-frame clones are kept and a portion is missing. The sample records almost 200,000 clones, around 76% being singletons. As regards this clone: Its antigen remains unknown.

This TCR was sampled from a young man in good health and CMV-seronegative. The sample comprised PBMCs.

The CDR3 DNA sequence: TGTGCCAGCAGCACGACTAGCGGGGCAGATACGCAGTATTTT. It specifies CASSTTSGADTQYF. This rearrangement joins TRBV9 to TRBJ2-3, with 11 bases fitting TRBD2. In germline, CDR1 is SGDLS, CDR2 YYNGEE. This CDR3 comprises 14 residues. Trimming removed 4 bases from V and 4 bases from J; junction bases left unmatched: 2.